Shown below are 22 T cell receptor beta chains from a single sample sequenced in a study of shared clonotypes between healthy human individuals. This table comes from immunoSEQ multiplex PCR, and its TCRdb copy is limited to in-frame clones, with some not included. Among 1,400,000 or so clones listed, 98% were seen once. Sequencing input: naive CD4+ T cells sorted from blood. Subset here: CD45RA+ positively selected. All receptors come from a man aged 25-40 years in good health.

V is TRBV28 and J is TRBJ1-5; D call uncertain. Germline-derived CDR1 and CDR2 are MDHEN and SYDVKM. This CDR3 spans 13 amino acids. V lost 3 bases and J lost 4, with 7 bases in between. The CDR3, as DNA: TGTGCCAGCAGTTTTTCGAGGAATCAGCCCCAGCATTTT. As protein: CASSFSRNQPQHF.

With regard to this clone: Other nucleotide sequences in the sample specify the same CDR3. The V and J genes are TRBV9 and TRBJ1-1; possible D gene TRBD1, 5 bases. This CDR3 spans 14 amino acids. The germline CDR1 and CDR2 sequences are SGDLS and YYNGEE. The V gene lost 0 bases and the J gene lost 2 bases, with 8 bases spanning the gap. CDR3 in amino acids: CASSVEGVNTEAFF. The CDR3 nucleotides are TGTGCCAGCAGCGTAGAAGGGGTTAACACTGAAGCTTTCTTT.

V and J are TRBV29-1 and TRBJ2-1; D may be TRBD1 or TRBD2 (5 bases each). Trimming took off 5 bases at V and 6 bases at J, with 20 bases between the two ends. From germline, CDR1 is SQVTM and CDR2 ANQGSEA. The CDR3 totals 15 residues. The CDR3 reads CSVKSGAGRLNEQFF. The CDR3 DNA reads as TGCAGCGTTAAATCCGGGGCCGGCCGACTCAATGAGCAGTTCTTC.

This chain links TRBV11-3 with TRBJ2-1; 7 positions match TRBD2. Looked up from germline, CDR1 is SGHNT and CDR2 is YENEEA. With V trimmed by 2 bases and J by 4 bases, 5 bases remained unmatched. The CDR3 totals 15 residues. Here the CDR3 reads CASSLRGSGYNEQFF. DNA for the CDR3: TGTGCCAGCAGCTTACGCGGGAGTGGGTACAATGAGCAGTTCTTC. The full variable domain, with the rest looked up from reference TRBV11-3 and TRBJ2-1, is EAGVVQSPRYKIIEKKQPVAFWCNPISGHNTLYWYLQNLGQGPELLIRYENEEAVDDSQLPKDRFSAERLKGVDSTLKIQPAELGDSAVYLCASSLRGSGYNEQFFGPGTRLTVL.

This chain joins TRBV6-1 and TRBJ1-5; no firm D call. V was pared by 5 bases and J by 7 bases, with 12 bases between. The CDR3 consists of 13 residues. Germline CDR1 reads MNHNS; CDR2 reads SASEGT. This CDR3 reads CASSPTGVQPQHF. The CDR3 nucleotides are TGTGCCAGCAGTCCTACTGGAGTACAGCCCCAGCATTTT.

The chain combines TRBV11-2 with TRBJ1-1; TRBD1 is a possible D gene (6 bases). The CDR3 has 15 residues. V was pared by 1 base and J by 1 base, with 10 bases between. CDR1 and CDR2 from the germline V gene are SGHAT and FQNNGV. As DNA, the CDR3 is TGTGCCAGCAGCTTAGTTCCGGGACAGAACACTGAAGCTTTCTTT. It encodes CASSLVPGQNTEAFF.

This chain connects TRBV13 to TRBJ2-1, with 7 bases aligning to TRBD2. Germline lookup yields CDR1 PRHDT and CDR2 FYEKMQ (reference sequence). V gave up 3 bases and J gave up 6 bases; unmatched junction bases: 8. This CDR3 region has 15 residues. Here the CDR3 reads CASSLRTRSFNEQFF. The CDR3 DNA follows: TGTGCCAGCAGCTTGCGGACTAGATCATTCAATGAGCAGTTCTTC.

The chain combines TRBV15 with TRBJ2-2; 7 positions match TRBD1. Germline V gene sequence: CDR1 LNHNV, CDR2 YYDKDF (reference sequence). The CDR3 covers 19 residues. Unmatched junction bases numbered 15, after V lost 2 bases and J lost 3 bases. The CDR3 nucleotides read TGTGCCACCAGCAGACATCTCGGTCATAGGGACAGATACACCGGGGAGCTGTTTTTT. This encodes CATSRHLGHRDRYTGELFF.

The rearrangement uses TRBV7-2 and TRBJ2-7; D ambiguous. Looked up from germline, CDR1 is SGHTA and CDR2 is FQGNSA. This CDR3 has 12 residues. V was cut by 8 bases and J by 9 bases, with 17 bases left in between. The CDR3: CASGSPRFWQYF. For the CDR3, the DNA is TGTGCCAGCGGCTCCCCTAGGTTCTGGCAGTACTTC.

This rearrangement joins TRBV28 to TRBJ1-1; D unclear. Trimming left V 1 base short and J 11 bases short, with 8 bases between. CDR1 is MDHEN, CDR2 SYDVKM, per germline. This CDR3 contains 11 residues. CDR3 region: CASSLFIEAFF. In DNA form, the CDR3 reads TGTGCCAGCAGTTTATTTATTGAGGCTTTCTTT.

V usage is TRBV18 and J usage is TRBJ2-5, with 7 nucleotides matching TRBD1. Germline V lookup: CDR1 KGHSH, CDR2 LQKENI. V trimming: 4 bases; J trimming: 5 bases; junction bases outside the gene matches: 4. This CDR3 region has 13 residues. This chain's CDR3 is CASSQLQGETQYF. The CDR3 bases are TGTGCCAGCTCACAACTACAGGGGGAGACCCAGTACTTC. Variable domain in full (rest from reference TRBV18 and TRBJ2-5): NAGVMQNPRHLVRRRGQEARLRCSPMKGHSHVYWYRQLPEEGLKFMVYLQKENIIDESGMPKERFSAEFPKEGPSILRIQQVVRGDSAAYFCASSQLQGETQYFGPGTRLLVL.

V gene TRBV7-8 combines with J gene TRBJ1-1; 9 bases match TRBD1. The CDR3 is 13 amino acids. With 6 bases clipped from V and 5 bases from J, the junction kept 4 bases outside the gene matches. Germline lookup yields CDR1 SGHVS and CDR2 FQNEAQ. In nucleotides, the CDR3 is TGTGCCAGCAGGGGGGGACAGGGTACTGAAGCTTTCTTT. Residues: CASRGGQGTEAFF.

The gene calls are TRBV2 and TRBJ1-5; D is perhaps TRBD1 (5 bases). The CDR3 consists of 13 residues. Trimming took 8 bases from V and 5 from J, leaving 13 bases between them. CDR1 SNHLY and CDR2 FYNNEI come from the germline V gene. The CDR3 protein is CASGGGTYQPQHF. In nucleotides, the CDR3 is TGTGCCAGCGGGGGAGGGACCTATCAGCCCCAGCATTTT.

The chain combines TRBV11-2 with TRBJ2-7; no firm D call. The V end was cut by 0 bases, the J end by 4 bases, with 10 bases between. This CDR3 is built from 14 residues. CDR1 and CDR2 (germline): SGHAT, FQNNGV. In nucleotides, the CDR3 is TGTGCCAGCAGCTTAGAGGCTTGGGAATACGAGCAGTACTTC. Protein product: CASSLEAWEYEQYF.

This chain uses TRBV9 with TRBJ1-2, with 7 bases aligning to TRBD1. Trimming at V came to 0 bases and at J to 9 bases, leaving 8 bases not matched to a gene. Germline V gene sequence: CDR1 SGDLS, CDR2 YYNGEE. This CDR3 is built from 14 residues. The CDR3 loop reads CASSVEGGLVSYTF. The CDR3 nucleotides read TGTGCCAGCAGCGTAGAAGGGGGCCTTGTGAGCTACACCTTC. Looking up the rest from reference TRBV9 and TRBJ1-2 gives the full variable domain: DSGVTQTPKHLITATGQRVTLRCSPRSGDLSVYWYQQSLDQGLQFLIQYYNGEERAKGNILERFSAQQFPDLHSELNLSSLELGDSALYFCASSVEGGLVSYTFGSGTRLTVV.

The V and J genes are TRBV5-1 and TRBJ2-1; TRBD2 matches at 10 bases. Germline CDR1 is SGHRS and CDR2 is YFSETQ. V gave up 7 bases and J gave up 7 bases; unmatched junction bases: 8. This CDR3 comprises 14 residues. Here the CDR3 reads CASAGASGRNEQFF. The CDR3 coding sequence is TGCGCCAGCGCCGGGGCTAGCGGGAGAAATGAGCAGTTCTTC.

The chain couples TRBV5-1 to TRBJ2-2, with 10 bases identical to TRBD1. Germline CDR1 reads SGHRS; CDR2 reads YFSETQ. The V and J ends lost 6 bases and 7 bases, in that order; junction bases with no gene match: 9. This CDR3 spans 15 amino acids. DNA for the CDR3: TGCGCCAGCAAAACCGGGACAGGGGCAGGCGGGGAGCTGTTTTTT. Amino acid sequence: CASKTGTGAGGELFF.

The CDR3 region is CASSLDQGRLSNTEAFF. CDR3 coding DNA: TGTGCCAGCAGCTTAGATCAGGGGCGGTTGTCCAACACTGAAGCTTTCTTT. V and J are TRBV7-9 and TRBJ1-1, with D perhaps TRBD1 (6 bases). This CDR3 is built from 17 residues. V lost 1 base to trimming and J lost 2 bases, with 17 bases between them. Per the germline V gene, CDR1 is SEHNR and CDR2 is FQNEAQ (reference sequence).

This clone was observed a single time. The rearrangement links TRBV28 to TRBJ2-1, with TRBD2 matching over 14 bases. The length of the CDR3 is 21 residues. Germline V CDR1 and CDR2: MDHEN, SYDVKM. The V segment lost 6 bases and the J segment 0 bases; nucleotides outside the gene matches: 16. CDR3 coding DNA: TGTGCCAGCAGCGGACGCGCCGGGACTAGCGGGAGAGATAGCTCCTACAATGAGCAGTTCTTC. This encodes CASSGRAGTSGRDSSYNEQFF. Variable domain in full (rest from reference TRBV28 and TRBJ2-1): DVKVTQSSRYLVKRTGEKVFLECVQDMDHENMFWYRQDPGLGLRLIYFSYDVKMKEKGDIPEGYSVSREKKERFSLILESASTNQTSMYLCASSGRAGTSGRDSSYNEQFFGPGTRLTVL.

The CDR3 loop reads CASSVSSRWHNEQFF. CDR3 DNA: TGTGCCAGCAGCGTAAGTAGCCGATGGCACAATGAGCAGTTCTTC. V gene TRBV9 combines with J gene TRBJ2-1; D is undetermined. Germline assignment: CDR1 SGDLS and CDR2 YYNGEE. The length of the CDR3 is 15 residues. The V end was cut by 1 base, the J end by 5 bases, with 13 bases between.

The chain employs TRBV7-2 and TRBJ2-7; 13 bases are shared with TRBD2. V gave up 5 bases and J gave up 2 bases; unmatched junction bases: 12. The CDR3 runs 18 residues. The germline gives CDR1 SGHTA, CDR2 FQGNSA. The CDR3 DNA follows: TGTGCCAGCAGCGGGCTACGGACTAGCGGGAGAGGAGCCTACGAGCAGTACTTC. Translated, it gives CASSGLRTSGRGAYEQYF. The full variable domain, in which reference TRBV7-2 and TRBJ2-7 provide the parts outside the CDR3, is GAGVSQSPSNKVTEKGKDVELRCDPISGHTALYWYRQSLGQGLEFLIYFQGNSAPDKSGLPSDRFSAERTGGSVSTLTIQRTQQEDSAVYLCASSGLRTSGRGAYEQYFGPGTRLTVT.

The chain employs TRBV11-1 and TRBJ2-5; the match to TRBD2 covers 15 bases. V trimming: 5 bases; J trimming: 5 bases; junction bases outside the gene matches: 0. The germline V gene encodes CDR1 SGHAT and CDR2 FQDESV (reference sequence). The CDR3 spans 14 residues. The CDR3 DNA sequence: TGTGCCAGCAGCGGGACTAGCGGGAGGGAGACCCAGTACTTC. Protein: CASSGTSGRETQYF.